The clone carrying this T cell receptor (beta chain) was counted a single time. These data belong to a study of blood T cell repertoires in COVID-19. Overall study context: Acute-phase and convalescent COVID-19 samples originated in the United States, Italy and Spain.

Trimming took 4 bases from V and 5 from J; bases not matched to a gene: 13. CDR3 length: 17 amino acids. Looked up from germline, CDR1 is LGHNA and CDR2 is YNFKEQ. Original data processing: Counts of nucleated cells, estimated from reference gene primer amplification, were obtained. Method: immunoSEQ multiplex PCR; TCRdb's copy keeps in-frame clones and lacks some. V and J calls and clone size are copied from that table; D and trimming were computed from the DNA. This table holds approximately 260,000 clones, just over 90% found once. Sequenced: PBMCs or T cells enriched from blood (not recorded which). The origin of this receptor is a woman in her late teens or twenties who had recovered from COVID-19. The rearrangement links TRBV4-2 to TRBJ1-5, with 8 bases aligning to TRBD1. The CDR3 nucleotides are TGTGCCAGCAGCCCGAACGTGAGAGCGACAGGGGATCAGCCCCAGCATTTT. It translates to CASSPNVRATGDQPQHF.